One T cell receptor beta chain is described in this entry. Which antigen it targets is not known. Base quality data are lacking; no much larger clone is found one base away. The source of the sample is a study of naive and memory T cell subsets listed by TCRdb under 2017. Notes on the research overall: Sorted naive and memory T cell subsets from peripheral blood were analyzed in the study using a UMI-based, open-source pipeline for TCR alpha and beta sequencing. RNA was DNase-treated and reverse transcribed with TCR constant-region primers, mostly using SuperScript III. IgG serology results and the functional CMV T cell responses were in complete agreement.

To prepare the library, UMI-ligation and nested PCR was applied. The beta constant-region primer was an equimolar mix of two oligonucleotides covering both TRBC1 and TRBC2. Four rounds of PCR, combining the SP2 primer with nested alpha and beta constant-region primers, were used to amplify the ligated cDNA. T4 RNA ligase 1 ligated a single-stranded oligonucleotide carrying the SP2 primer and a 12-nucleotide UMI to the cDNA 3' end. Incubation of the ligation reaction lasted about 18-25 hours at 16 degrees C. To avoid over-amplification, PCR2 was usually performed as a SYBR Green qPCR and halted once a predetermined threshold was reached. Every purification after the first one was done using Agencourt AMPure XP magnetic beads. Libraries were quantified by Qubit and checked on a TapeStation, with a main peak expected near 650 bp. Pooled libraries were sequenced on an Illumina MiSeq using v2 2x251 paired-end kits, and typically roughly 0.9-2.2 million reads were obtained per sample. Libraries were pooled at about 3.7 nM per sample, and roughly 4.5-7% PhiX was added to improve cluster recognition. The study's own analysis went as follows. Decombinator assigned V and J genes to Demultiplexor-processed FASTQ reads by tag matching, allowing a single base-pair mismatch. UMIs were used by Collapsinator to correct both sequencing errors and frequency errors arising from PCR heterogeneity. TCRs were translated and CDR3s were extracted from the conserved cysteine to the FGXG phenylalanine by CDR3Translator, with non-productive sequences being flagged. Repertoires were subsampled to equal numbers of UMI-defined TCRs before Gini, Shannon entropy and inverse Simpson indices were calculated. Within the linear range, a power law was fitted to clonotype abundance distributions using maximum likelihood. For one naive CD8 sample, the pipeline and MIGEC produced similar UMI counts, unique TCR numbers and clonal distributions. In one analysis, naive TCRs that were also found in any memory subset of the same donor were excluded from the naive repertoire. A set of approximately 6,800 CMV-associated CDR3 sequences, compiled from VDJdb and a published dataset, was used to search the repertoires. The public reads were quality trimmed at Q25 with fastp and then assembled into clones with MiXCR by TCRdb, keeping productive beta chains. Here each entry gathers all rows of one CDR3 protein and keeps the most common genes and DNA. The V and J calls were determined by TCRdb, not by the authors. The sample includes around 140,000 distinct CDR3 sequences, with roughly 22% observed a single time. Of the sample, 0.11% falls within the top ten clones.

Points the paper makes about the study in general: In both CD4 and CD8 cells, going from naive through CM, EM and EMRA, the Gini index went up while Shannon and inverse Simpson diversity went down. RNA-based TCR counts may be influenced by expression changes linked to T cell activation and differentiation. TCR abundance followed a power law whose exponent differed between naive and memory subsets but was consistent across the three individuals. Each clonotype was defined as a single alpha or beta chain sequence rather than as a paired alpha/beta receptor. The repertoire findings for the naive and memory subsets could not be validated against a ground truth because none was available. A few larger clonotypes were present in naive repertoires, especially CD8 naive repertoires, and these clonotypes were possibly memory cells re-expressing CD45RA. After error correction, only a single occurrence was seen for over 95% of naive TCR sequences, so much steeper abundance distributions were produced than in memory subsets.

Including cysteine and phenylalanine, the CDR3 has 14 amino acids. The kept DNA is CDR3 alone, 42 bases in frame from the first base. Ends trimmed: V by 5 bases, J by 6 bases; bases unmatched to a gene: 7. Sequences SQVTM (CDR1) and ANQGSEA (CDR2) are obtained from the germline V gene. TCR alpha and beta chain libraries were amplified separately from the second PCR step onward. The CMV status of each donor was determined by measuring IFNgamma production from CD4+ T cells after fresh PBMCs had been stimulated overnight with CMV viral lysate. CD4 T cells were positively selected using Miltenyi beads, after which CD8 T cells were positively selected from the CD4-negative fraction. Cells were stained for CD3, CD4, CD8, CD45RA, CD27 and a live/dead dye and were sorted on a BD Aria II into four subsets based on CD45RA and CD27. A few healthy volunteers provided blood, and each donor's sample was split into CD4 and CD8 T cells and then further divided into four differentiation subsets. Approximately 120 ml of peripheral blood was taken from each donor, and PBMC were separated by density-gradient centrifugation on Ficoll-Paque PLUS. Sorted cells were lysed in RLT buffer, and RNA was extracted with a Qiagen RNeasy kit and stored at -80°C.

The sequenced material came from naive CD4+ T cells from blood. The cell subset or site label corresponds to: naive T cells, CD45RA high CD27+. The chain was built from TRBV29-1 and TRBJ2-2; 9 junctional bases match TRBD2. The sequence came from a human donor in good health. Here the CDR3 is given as CSVWGGRAAGELFF. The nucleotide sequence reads TGCAGCGTTTGGGGCGGGAGGGCAGCCGGGGAGCTGTTTTTT.